The source of this TCR beta chain is a study of cytomegalovirus exposure and HLA in healthy donors. Broader study findings: Among TCR beta chains, those listed as cytomegalovirus-associated numbered around 180. In vitro data verified three CMV-associated chains as specific for CMV antigens. Some public TCRs appeared in many individuals, while most sequences were rare.

Clones were read by immunoSEQ multiplex PCR, and TCRdb kept only the in-frame ones, dropping some. The table has more than 55,000 clones, around 94% seen once. Separate from the roughly 670-subject first cohort, the roughly 120-subject validation cohort was the one that the donors belonged to. Remarks on this clone: Its antigen is as yet unknown.

The CDR3 runs to 14 residues. V was clipped by 5 bases and J by 2 bases, with 12 bases between them. Germline lookup yields CDR1 SGHTA and CDR2 FQGNSA. This TCR derives from a woman younger than 35 in good health and CMV-seronegative. Sequenced input: PBMCs. This chain joins TRBV7-2 and TRBJ1-2; D call uncertain. The CDR3: CASSLDTGNYGYTF. The CDR3 DNA reads as TGTGCCAGCAGCCTCGATACGGGGAACTATGGCTACACCTTC.